These T cell receptor beta chains were read from a single sample in a study of cytomegalovirus exposure and HLA in healthy donors. Profiled with immunoSEQ multiplex PCR; TCRdb holds only in-frame clones, not every one. The data contain about 190,000 clones, 80% to 85% of them singletons. The sample was PBMCs. These receptors originate from a middle-aged woman in good health and CMV-seronegative. The CDR3 runs from the conserved cysteine through the conserved F or W. The order of the fields is V gene, J gene, D gene, clone size, CDR3 DNA, CDR3 protein. D genes are given only for firm matches. Part of the rows lack a size; the others show once, few, many or a class for expanded clones.

TRBV29-1	TRBJ2-7	TRBD2	NA	TGCAGCGTCACGACTAGCGGTAGCTCCTACGAGCAGTACTTC	CSVTTSGSSYEQYF
TRBV5-1	TRBJ2-2	NA	NA	TGCGCCAGCAGCTTGGAGGTAGGCGCGGGGCTGAACACCGGGGAGCTGTTTTTT	CASSLEVGAGLNTGELFF
TRBV6-1	TRBJ2-1	NA	NA	TGTGCCAGCAGCGTGGACTCGGTCCCCTACAATGAGCAGTTCTTC	CASSVDSVPYNEQFF
TRBV9	TRBJ1-3	NA	NA	TGTGCCAGCAGCGTAGATCCCGGGTCCACTGGAAACACCATATATTTT	CASSVDPGSTGNTIYF
TRBV5-1	TRBJ1-4	NA	NA	TGCGCCAGCAGCTTGGACGGTGCCGCAACTAATGAAAAACTGTTTTTT	CASSLDGAATNEKLFF
TRBV7-6	TRBJ2-5	TRBD1	NA	TGTGCCAGCAGCCTAGGGGCGGGACAGGGAAACTATCAGAGAGAGACCCAGTACTTC	CASSLGAGQGNYQRETQYF
TRBV18	TRBJ1-1	NA	NA	TGTGCCAGCTCACCCCTCGTGGAGGGCACTGAAGCTTTCTTT	CASSPLVEGTEAFF
TRBV25-1	TRBJ1-2	NA	NA	TGTGCCAGCAGTCCCGGGGGCTATGGCTACACCTTC	CASSPGGYGYTF
TRBV18	TRBJ1-5	NA	NA	TGTGCCAGCTCACCAGGCAGGGATCAGCCCCAGCATTTT	CASSPGRDQPQHF
TRBV10-3	TRBJ1-2	NA	NA	TGTGCCATCAAGACAGATTTAAGTGCTAACTATGGCTACACCTTC	CAIKTDLSANYGYTF
TRBV12-5	TRBJ2-5	NA	once	TGTGCTAGTGGTACTGGACTATCCATGGAGACCCAGTACTTC	CASGTGLSMETQYF
TRBV9	TRBJ1-1	NA	NA	TGTGCCAGCAGGGGAGGAACTGAAGCTTTCTTT	CASRGGTEAFF
TRBV21-1	TRBJ2-1	NA	NA	TGTGCCAGCAGCAAAGGCGGCAGGGGGGCAAATGAGCAGTTCTTC	CASSKGGRGANEQFF
TRBV7-2	TRBJ1-2	NA	few	TGTGCCAGCAGCCGCCGGACAGCGGGGGGATACACCTTC	CASSRRTAGGYTF
TRBV30	TRBJ2-1	TRBD2	NA	TGTGCCTGGACAGCGGGAGTAAACCGGTTGGTTCCCAATGAGCAGTTCTTC	CAWTAGVNRLVPNEQFF
TRBV4-3	TRBJ2-7	TRBD1	NA	TGCGCCAGCAGCCAAGAGTCGACAGGGACGGGCGAGCAGTACTTC	CASSQESTGTGEQYF
TRBV5-6	TRBJ2-2	NA	NA	NA	CASSLEFGEGIGELFF
TRBV5-1	TRBJ2-3	NA	NA	TGCGCCAGCAGCTTGACAGGGAGCCCTGGGCCCGGGAAGGGAGATACGCAGTATTTT	CASSLTGSPGPGKGDTQYF